The rows below give T cell receptor beta chains drawn from one sample of a study of Ad26.COV2.S vaccination and SARS-CoV-2 variants. Data came from immunoSEQ multiplex PCR; TCRdb stores just in-frame clones and leaves some out. The sample has some 290,000 clones, approximately 86% seen once. The sample was peripheral blood, taken in a trial of Ad26.COV2.S vaccine versus placebo. These receptors were taken from a person between 18 and 60 years old who received the Ad26.COV2.S COVID-19 vaccine or a placebo. The CDR3 runs from the conserved cysteine through the conserved F or W. A D gene is named only where the DNA matches it firmly. Size tells how often a clone was seen (once, few, many) or the class of an expanded clone, and some rows leave it out.

>TRBV4-2|few|TRBJ2-7|16|-
TGTGCCAGCAGCCTAATCGGGACTGTTCTCACTACAGGGCAGTACTTC
CASSLIGTVLTTGQYF
>TRBV5-5|-|TRBJ1-2|15|TRBD1
TGTGCCAGCAGCCTCGGACAGGGGGCAATCTATGGCTACACCTTC
CASSLGQGAIYGYTF
>TRBV6-6|-|TRBJ2-7|11|-
TGTGCCAGCAGTTACAACCGGGGCAGGTACTTC
CASSYNRGRYF
>TRBV25-1|once|TRBJ1-3|17|-
TGTGCCAGCAGGCCTCCCGCTGGGAGGACGTTTGGAAACACCATATATTTT
CASRPPAGRTFGNTIYF
>TRBV5-1|-|TRBJ1-3|14|-
TGCGCCAGCAGCCTTGACAGGACCAGAAACACCATATATTTT
CASSLDRTRNTIYF
>TRBV5-4|-|TRBJ2-1|17|TRBD2
TGTGCCAGCAGCTTGGCCCCCCCACTAGCGGGGTACAATGAGCAGTTCTTC
CASSLAPPLAGYNEQFF
>TRBV6-2/TRBV6-3|-|TRBJ2-6|19|TRBD1
TGTGCCAGCAGTTACACGTGGGACAGGGACTTTTCTGGGGCCAACGTCCTGACTTTC
CASSYTWDRDFSGANVLTF
>TRBV6-5|-|TRBJ1-5|14|TRBD1
TGTCCCGGGGTCAAGGGACAGGGCAATCAGCCCCAGCATTTT
CPGVKGQGNQPQHF
>TRBV6-5|-|TRBJ1-2|13|-
TGTGCCAGCAGCCAGACACGAAACTATGGCTACACCTTC
CASSQTRNYGYTF
>TRBV5-1|-|TRBJ2-1|15|TRBD1
TGCGCCAGCAGCCCGGACAGGGGGGGTTACAATGAGCAGTTCTTC
CASSPDRGGYNEQFF
>TRBV30|-|TRBJ1-4|14|-
TGTGCCTGGAGTGTATCTGCAACTAATGAAAAACTGTTTTTT
CAWSVSATNEKLFF
>TRBV21-1|-|TRBJ1-1|17|-
TGTGCCAGCAGCAAAGGACGGGCTTCCCATCTGAACACTGAAGCTTTCTTT
CASSKGRASHLNTEAFF
>TRBV6-2/TRBV6-3|-|TRBJ1-1|14|-
TGTGCCAGCAGTCTCAGGGTCGCGGACACTGAAGCTTTCTTT
CASSLRVADTEAFF
>TRBV7-2|-|TRBJ1-2|13|-
TGTGCCAGCAGCCGAGACACCAACTATGGCTACACCTTC
CASSRDTNYGYTF
>TRBV3-1/TRBV3-2|-|TRBJ1-4|14|-
TGTGCCAGCAGGGAACAGGGAAGGAGCCAAAGACTGTTTTTT
CASREQGRSQRLFF
>TRBV3-1/TRBV3-2|-|TRBJ2-2|16|-
TGTGCCAGCAGCCCCCCGTGGGCCCGGAACACCGGGGAGCTGTTTTTT
CASSPPWARNTGELFF
>TRBV3-1/TRBV3-2|-|TRBJ1-4|16|TRBD1
TGTGCCAGCAGCCAAGTTTGGGACAGCAGGAATGAAAAACTGTTTTTT
CASSQVWDSRNEKLFF
>TRBV7-9|-|TRBJ2-6|18|-
TGTGCCAGCAGCCGCGGAGCGATGGGCCCCTCTGGGGCCAACGTCCTGACTTTC
CASSRGAMGPSGANVLTF
>TRBV5-1|-|TRBJ2-1|16|-
TGCGCCAGCAGAGGGACTTGGAAGGGGGCTGCGAATGAGCAGTTCTTC
CASRGTWKGAANEQFF
>TRBV10-3|-|TRBJ2-5|15|TRBD2
TGTGCCATCAGTGCCTTAGCGGGGGGAGGAGAGACCCAGTACTTC
CAISALAGGGETQYF
>TRBV14|-|TRBJ2-2|13|-
TGTGCCAGCAGCGGGCAGAGCACCGGGGAGCTGTTTTTT
CASSGQSTGELFF
>TRBV9|once|TRBJ2-1|14|-
TGTGCCAGCAGCGTCGGAACGGAATACAATGAGCAGTTCTTC
CASSVGTEYNEQFF
>TRBV19|-|TRBJ1-6|17|-
TGTGCCAGTAGTCCCGTTTACCAGAGCTCCTATAATTCACCCCTCCACTTT
CASSPVYQSSYNSPLHF
>TRBV5-1|-|TRBJ1-3|15|-
TGCGCCAGCAGCCTACGGACGGACTCTGGAAACACCATATATTTT
CASSLRTDSGNTIYF
>TRBV3-1/TRBV3-2|once|TRBJ1-1|14|-
TGTGCCAGCAGCCAAGGACCGGTGAACACTGAAGCTTTCTTT
CASSQGPVNTEAFF
>TRBV6-1|-|TRBJ1-2|18|TRBD1
TGTGCCAGCAGTGACCCCCCCTCTCGGACAGGGTTTATGGGTGGCTACACCTTC
CASSDPPSRTGFMGGYTF
>TRBV12-5|-|TRBJ1-5|16|-
TGTGCTAGTGGTTCGGGAGAAACAGGGTATGATCAGCCCCAGCATTTT
CASGSGETGYDQPQHF
>TRBV5-1|-|TRBJ1-1|12|-
TGCGCCAGCAGCTTGGAATTTACTGAAGCTTTCTTT
CASSLEFTEAFF
>TRBV30|-|TRBJ2-3|13|-
TGTGCCTGGAGTCTCGGGGGCACAGATACGCAGTATTTT
CAWSLGGTDTQYF
>TRBV5-4|-|TRBJ2-3|15|TRBD1
TGTGCCAGCAGCTGGCGGGACAGGGGGACAGATACGCAGTATTTT
CASSWRDRGTDTQYF
>TRBV5-1|-|TRBJ2-1|16|TRBD1
TGCGCCAGCAGCCCCGTCCGGGACAGAAATAACAATGAGCAGTTCTTC
CASSPVRDRNNNEQFF
>TRBV15|-|TRBJ1-5|14|-
TGTGCCACCAGCAGAGGACAGATCGATCAGCCCCAGCATTTT
CATSRGQIDQPQHF
>TRBV7-9|-|TRBJ1-1|14|-
TGTGCCAGCAGCTTATTAGGAGGGAACACTGAAGCTTTCTTT
CASSLLGGNTEAFF
>TRBV19|-|TRBJ1-3|13|-
TGTGCCAGTAGTGGGACCTCTGGAAACACCATATATTTT
CASSGTSGNTIYF
>TRBV14|-|TRBJ1-2|15|-
TGTGCCAGCAGCTATCAACCCGGGGCGGTCTATGGCTACACCTTC
CASSYQPGAVYGYTF
>TRBV18|few|TRBJ1-6|17|-
TGTGCCAGCTCACCAGGGATCGGGGGATATATGGATTCACCCCTCCACTTT
CASSPGIGGYMDSPLHF
>TRBV27|-|TRBJ1-2|16|-
TGTGCCAGCAGTTTATGGGGCAGGGAAGATCTCGGGGGCTACACCTTC
CASSLWGREDLGGYTF
>TRBV11-3|-|TRBJ2-2|12|-
TGTGCCAGCAGCTTTAGGCGCGGGGAGCTGTTTTTT
CASSFRRGELFF
>TRBV5-1|-|TRBJ2-7|13|-
TGCGCCAGCAGCTTCTCCACCCTCCAGGAGCAGTACTTC
CASSFSTLQEQYF
>TRBV4-3|-|TRBJ1-3|17|-
TGCGCCAGCAGCCCAGATGACCCCAGGGGTTCCGGAAACACCATATATTTT
CASSPDDPRGSGNTIYF
>TRBV7-9|-|TRBJ2-7|13|-
TGTGCCAGCAGCCCGGGACCAACCTACGAGCAGTACTTC
CASSPGPTYEQYF
>TRBV25-1|-|TRBJ1-3|15|TRBD1
TGTGCCAGCAGTGAATGGCGGGACAGAGGAAACACCATATATTTT
CASSEWRDRGNTIYF
>TRBV10-3|once|TRBJ1-1|14|TRBD1
TGTGCCATTATGGGACAGTCAGAGAACACTGAAGCTTTCTTT
CAIMGQSENTEAFF
>TRBV19|-|TRBJ1-2|14|-
TGTGCCAGTAGACGTCAGGAGGAGTTCTATGGCTACACCTTC
CASRRQEEFYGYTF
>TRBV2|-|TRBJ1-2|13|TRBD1
TGTGCCAGCAGTGAGGGACAGAGCTATGGCTACACCTTC
CASSEGQSYGYTF
>TRBV9|-|TRBJ1-4|15|-
TGTGCCAGCAGCGTACGGGCAGGGGATAATGAAAAACTGTTTTTT
CASSVRAGDNEKLFF
>TRBV5-6|-|TRBJ2-5|15|TRBD1
TGTGCCAGCAGCTCCCGGGACAGGGCCCAAGAGACCCAGTACTTC
CASSSRDRAQETQYF
>TRBV29-1|-|TRBJ1-1|12|TRBD1
TGCAGCGTTTCGACAGGGGGATTCGAGGCTTTCTTT
CSVSTGGFEAFF
>TRBV10-3|-|TRBJ1-2|16|-
TGTGCCATCAGTGAGGACAGCTCAGCGGTCTATCATGGCTACACCTTC
CAISEDSSAVYHGYTF
>TRBV6-2/TRBV6-3|-|TRBJ1-1|15|-
TGTGCCAGCAGTCCCTTACAGGTCCTGAACACTGAAGCTTTCTTT
CASSPLQVLNTEAFF
>TRBV7-9|few|TRBJ1-5|14|-
TGTGCCAGCAGCGGTCGACAGGCGAATCAGCCCCAGCATTTT
CASSGRQANQPQHF